The clone carrying this T cell receptor beta chain has ten or more counts. The antigen is undetermined. V trimming: 4 bases; J trimming: 11 bases; junction bases outside the gene matches: 7. Germline V gene data show CDR1 as GTSNPN and CDR2 as SVGIG (reference sequence). This CDR3 spans 11 amino acids. Amplification from RNA transcripts yielded the TCR beta CDR3 regions. Scientists carried out first-round RT-PCR using HTBI primers and then a second-round multiplex PCR. Via MiXCR, TCRdb re-called the multiplex PCR reads, giving one row per CDR3 protein. The sample contains 200,000 to 250,000 distinct CDR3 sequences, roughly a fifth of which appear only once. The diagnostic workup employed clinical symptoms, serum thyroxine, TRAb, thyroid ultrasound and orbital computed tomography. Out of around 10 ml of fresh peripheral blood, PBMCs were obtained. The data were obtained in a study of Graves' ophthalmopathy and Graves' hyperthyroidism. Study findings and constraints: Ophthalmopathy progression prediction by the model yielded a sensitivity of around 68% and a specificity of 72.22%.

This TCR came from a woman between 50 and 59 years old with Graves' ophthalmopathy. The chain employs TRBV30 and TRBJ2-7; 8 bases match TRBD1. Sample: peripheral blood. CDR3 nucleotide sequence: TGTGCCTGGACAACAGGGGGACAGAAGTACTTC. This gives the protein CAWTTGGQKYF.